Sequencing of this TCR beta chain was carried out in a study of tissue T cells after allogeneic stem cell transplantation. As for the study in general: Pathologist review favored tissue samples showing histologically apparent lymphocytes.

The V and J ends lost 3 bases and 8 bases respectively, with 10 bases between them. The germline gives CDR1 MNHEY, CDR2 SVGEGT. CDR3 size: 12 residues. Comment on this clone: Its specificity is not known.

Findings of the study overall: Blood and spleen captured only part of the tissue TCR repertoire.

Comparators were a few non-transplant cancer patients without known GI disease. Autopsy tissues spanned esophagus to rectum, liver, skin, and lymphoid organs including spleen. TCRdb's copy holds only in-frame clones and misses some; the assay was immunoSEQ multiplex PCR. Here the sample spans tens of thousands of clones, around 79% being singletons. The chain joins TRBV6-2 or TRBV6-3 to TRBJ1-2; D gene unclear. The sequencing here drew on tissue from the ileum, taken at autopsy. This TCR came from a female donor at least 60 years old with lung cancer. This CDR3 is CASSYGIGGYTF. DNA for the CDR3: TGTGCCAGCAGTTATGGTATCGGCGGCTACACCTTC.